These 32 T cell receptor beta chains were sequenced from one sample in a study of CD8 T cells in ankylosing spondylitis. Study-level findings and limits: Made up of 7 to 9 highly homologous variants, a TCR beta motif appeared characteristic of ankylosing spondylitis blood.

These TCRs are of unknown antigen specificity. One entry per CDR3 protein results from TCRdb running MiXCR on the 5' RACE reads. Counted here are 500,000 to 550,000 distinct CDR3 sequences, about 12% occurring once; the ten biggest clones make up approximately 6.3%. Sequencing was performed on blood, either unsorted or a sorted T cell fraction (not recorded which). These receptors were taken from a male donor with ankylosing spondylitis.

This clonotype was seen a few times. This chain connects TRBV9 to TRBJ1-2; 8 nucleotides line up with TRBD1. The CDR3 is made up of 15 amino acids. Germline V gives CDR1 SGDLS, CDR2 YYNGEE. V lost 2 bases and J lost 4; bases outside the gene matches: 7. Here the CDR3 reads CASSVALGQAYGYTF. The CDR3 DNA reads TGTGCCAGCAGCGTTGCGTTGGGACAGGCCTATGGCTACACCTTC.

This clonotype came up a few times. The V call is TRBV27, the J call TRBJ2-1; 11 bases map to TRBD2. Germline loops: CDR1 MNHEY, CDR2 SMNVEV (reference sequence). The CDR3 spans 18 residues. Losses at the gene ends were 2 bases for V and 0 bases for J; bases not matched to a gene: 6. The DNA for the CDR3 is TGTGCCAGCAGTTTAATAGCGGGAGGGCCGAGCTCCTACAATGAGCAGTTCTTC. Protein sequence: CASSLIAGGPSSYNEQFF.

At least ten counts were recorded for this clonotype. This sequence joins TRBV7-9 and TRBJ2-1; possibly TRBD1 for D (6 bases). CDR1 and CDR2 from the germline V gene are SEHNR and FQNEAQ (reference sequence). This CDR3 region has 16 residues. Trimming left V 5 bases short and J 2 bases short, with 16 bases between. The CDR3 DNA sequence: TGTGCCAGCAGCGGAGAATCAACAGGGACCTACAATGAGCAGTTCTTC. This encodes CASSGESTGTYNEQFF.

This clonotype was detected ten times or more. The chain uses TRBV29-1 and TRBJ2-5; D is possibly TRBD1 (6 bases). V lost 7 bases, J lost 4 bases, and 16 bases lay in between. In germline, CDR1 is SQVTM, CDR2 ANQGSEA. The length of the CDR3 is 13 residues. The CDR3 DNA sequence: TGCAGCGCCGAGGGCAGGGGCAGAGAGACCCAGTACTTC. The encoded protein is CSAEGRGRETQYF.

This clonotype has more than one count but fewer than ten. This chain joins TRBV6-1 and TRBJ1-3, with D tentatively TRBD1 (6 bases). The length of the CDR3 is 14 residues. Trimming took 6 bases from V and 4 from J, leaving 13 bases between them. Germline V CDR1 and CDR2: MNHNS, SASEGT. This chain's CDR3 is CASREQGSGNTIYF. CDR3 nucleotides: TGTGCCAGCAGGGAACAGGGCTCGGGAAACACCATATATTTT.

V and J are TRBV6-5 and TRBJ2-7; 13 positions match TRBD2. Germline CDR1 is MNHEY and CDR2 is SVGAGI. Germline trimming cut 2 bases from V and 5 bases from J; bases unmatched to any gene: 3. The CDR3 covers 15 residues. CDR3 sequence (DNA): TGTGCCAGCAGTTACGGGACTAGCGGGATTGACGAGCAGTACTTC. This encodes CASSYGTSGIDEQYF.

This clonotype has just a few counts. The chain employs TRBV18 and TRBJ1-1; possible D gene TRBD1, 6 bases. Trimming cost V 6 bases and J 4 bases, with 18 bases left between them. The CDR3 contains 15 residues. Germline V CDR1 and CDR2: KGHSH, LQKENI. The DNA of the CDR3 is TGTGCCAGCTCCTGGGACGGGGGCAAGGGCACTGAAGCTTTCTTT. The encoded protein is CASSWDGGKGTEAFF. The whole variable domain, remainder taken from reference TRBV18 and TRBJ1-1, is NAGVMQNPRHLVRRRGQEARLRCSPMKGHSHVYWYRQLPEEGLKFMVYLQKENIIDESGMPKERFSAEFPKEGPSILRIQQVVRGDSAAYFCASSWDGGKGTEAFFGQGTRLTVV.

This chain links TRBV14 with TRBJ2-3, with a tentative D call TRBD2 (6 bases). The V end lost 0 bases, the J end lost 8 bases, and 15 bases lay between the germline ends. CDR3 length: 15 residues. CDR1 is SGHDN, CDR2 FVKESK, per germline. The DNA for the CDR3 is TGTGCCAGCAGCCAAGAGGGATCTCGGCGGGGTACGCAGTATTTT. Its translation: CASSQEGSRRGTQYF.

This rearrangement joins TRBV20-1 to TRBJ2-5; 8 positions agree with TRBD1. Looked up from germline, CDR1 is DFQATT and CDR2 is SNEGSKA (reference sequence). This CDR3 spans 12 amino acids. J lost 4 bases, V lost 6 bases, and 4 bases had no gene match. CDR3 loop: CSADGQGETQYF. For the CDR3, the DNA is TGCAGTGCCGATGGACAGGGAGAGACCCAGTACTTC.

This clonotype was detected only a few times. The CDR3 region has the DNA TGTGCCTGGAGTGTATCCACCTACGAGCAGTACGTC. Translating gives CAWSVSTYEQYV. The J gene is TRBJ2-7, the V gene TRBV30; D gene unclear. V shed 0 bases and J shed 2 bases, with 5 bases lying between them. Looked up from germline, CDR1 is GTSNPN and CDR2 is SVGIG (reference sequence). This CDR3 has 12 amino acids.

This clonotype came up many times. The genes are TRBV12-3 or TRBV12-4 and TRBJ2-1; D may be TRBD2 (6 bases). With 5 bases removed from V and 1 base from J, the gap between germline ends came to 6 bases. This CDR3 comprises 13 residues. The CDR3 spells CASSGGSYNEQFF. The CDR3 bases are TGTGCCAGCAGTGGGGGGTCCTACAATGAGCAGTTCTTC.

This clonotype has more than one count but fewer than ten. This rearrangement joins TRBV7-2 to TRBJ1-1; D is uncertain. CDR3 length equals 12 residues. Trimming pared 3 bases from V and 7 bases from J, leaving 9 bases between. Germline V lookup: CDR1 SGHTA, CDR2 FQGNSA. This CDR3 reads CASSFGGHEAFF. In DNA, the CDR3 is TGTGCCAGCAGCTTTGGAGGGCATGAAGCTTTCTTT.

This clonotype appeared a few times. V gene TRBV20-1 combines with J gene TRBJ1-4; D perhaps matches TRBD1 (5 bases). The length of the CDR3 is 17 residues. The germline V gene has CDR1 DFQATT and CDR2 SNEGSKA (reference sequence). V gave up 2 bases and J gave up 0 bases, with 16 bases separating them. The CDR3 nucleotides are TGCAGTGCTAGACGTTTAGGGGTCCTTCCAACTAATGAAAAACTGTTTTTT. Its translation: CSARRLGVLPTNEKLFF.

Here the CDR3 DNA reads TGTGCCAGCATCGAAACGGGCCTAGCGGGAGCCAATGAGCAGTTCTTC. Translated: CASIETGLAGANEQFF. The chain links TRBV7-8 to TRBJ2-1; 10 nucleotides match TRBD2. V lost 7 bases to trimming and J lost 6 bases; unmatched junction nucleotides: 12. The CDR3 runs 16 residues. Germline V CDR1 and CDR2: SGHVS, FQNEAQ.

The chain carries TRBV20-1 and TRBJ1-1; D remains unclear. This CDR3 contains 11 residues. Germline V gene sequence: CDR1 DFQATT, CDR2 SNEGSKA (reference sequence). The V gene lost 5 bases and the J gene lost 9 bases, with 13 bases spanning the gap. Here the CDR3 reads CSALSSRKAFF. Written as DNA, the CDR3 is TGCAGTGCTCTAAGTTCCCGGAAAGCTTTCTTT.

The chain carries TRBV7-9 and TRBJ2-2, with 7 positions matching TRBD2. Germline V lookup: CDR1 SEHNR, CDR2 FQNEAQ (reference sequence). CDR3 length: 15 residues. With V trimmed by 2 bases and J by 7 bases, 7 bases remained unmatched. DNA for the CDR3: TGTGCCAGCAGCTTACCGGGAGGAACCCGCGGGGAGCTGTTTTTT. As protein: CASSLPGGTRGELFF. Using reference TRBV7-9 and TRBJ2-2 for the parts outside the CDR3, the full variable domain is DTGVSQNPRHKITKRGQNVTFRCDPISEHNRLYWYRQTLGQGPEFLTYFQNEAQLEKSRLLSDRFSAERPKGSFSTLEIQRTEQGDSAMYLCASSLPGGTRGELFFGEGSRLTVL.

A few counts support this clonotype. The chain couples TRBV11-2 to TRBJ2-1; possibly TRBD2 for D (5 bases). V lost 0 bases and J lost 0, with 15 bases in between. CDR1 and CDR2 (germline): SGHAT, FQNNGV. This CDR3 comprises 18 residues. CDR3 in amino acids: CASSLDLSGLSSYNEQFF. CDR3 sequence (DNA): TGTGCCAGCAGCTTAGATTTGTCGGGGTTGAGCTCCTACAATGAGCAGTTCTTC.

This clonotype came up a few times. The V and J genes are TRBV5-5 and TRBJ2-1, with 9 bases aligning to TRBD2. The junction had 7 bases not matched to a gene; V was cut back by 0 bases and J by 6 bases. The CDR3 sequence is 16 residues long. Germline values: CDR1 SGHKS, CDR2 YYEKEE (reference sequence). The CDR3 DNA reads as TGTGCCAGCAGCTTGGCGGGAGCGGGAGGTATCAATGAGCAGTTCTTC. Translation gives CASSLAGAGGINEQFF.

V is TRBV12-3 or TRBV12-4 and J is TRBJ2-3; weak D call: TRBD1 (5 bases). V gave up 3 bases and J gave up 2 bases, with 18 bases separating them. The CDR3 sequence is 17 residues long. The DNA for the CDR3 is TGTGCCAGCAGTTTTAGCTTATCGGACACTTACACAGATACGCAGTATTTT. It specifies CASSFSLSDTYTDTQYF.

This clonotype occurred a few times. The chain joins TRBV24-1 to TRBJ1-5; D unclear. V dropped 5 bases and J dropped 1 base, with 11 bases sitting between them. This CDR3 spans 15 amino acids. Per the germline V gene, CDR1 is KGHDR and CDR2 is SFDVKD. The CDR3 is CATSGTIESNQPQHF. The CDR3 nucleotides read TGTGCCACCAGTGGAACCATAGAGAGCAATCAGCCCCAGCATTTT.

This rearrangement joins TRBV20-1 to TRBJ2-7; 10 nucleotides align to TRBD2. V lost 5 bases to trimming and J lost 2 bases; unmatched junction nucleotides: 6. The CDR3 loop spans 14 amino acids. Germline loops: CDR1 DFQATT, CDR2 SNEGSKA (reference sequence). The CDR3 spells CSAFPSGSPYEQYF. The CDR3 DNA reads TGCAGTGCTTTCCCTAGCGGGAGCCCCTACGAGCAGTACTTC.

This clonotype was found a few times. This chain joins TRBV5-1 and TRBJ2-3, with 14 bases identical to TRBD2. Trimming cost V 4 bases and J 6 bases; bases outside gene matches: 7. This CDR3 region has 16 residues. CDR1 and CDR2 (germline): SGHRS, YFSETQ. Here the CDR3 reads CASSLGLAGAADTQYF. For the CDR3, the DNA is TGCGCCAGCAGCCTGGGACTAGCGGGAGCGGCGGATACGCAGTATTTT.

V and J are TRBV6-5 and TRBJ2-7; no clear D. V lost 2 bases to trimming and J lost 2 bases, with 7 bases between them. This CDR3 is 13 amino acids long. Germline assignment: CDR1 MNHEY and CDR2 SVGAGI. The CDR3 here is CASSYDGPYEQYV. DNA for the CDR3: TGTGCCAGCAGTTACGACGGACCCTACGAGCAGTACGTC.

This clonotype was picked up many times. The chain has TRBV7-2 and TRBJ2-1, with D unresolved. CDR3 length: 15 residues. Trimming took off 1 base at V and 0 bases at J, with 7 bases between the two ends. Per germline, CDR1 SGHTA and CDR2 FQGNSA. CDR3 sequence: CASSLVTSSYNEQFF. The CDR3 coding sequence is TGTGCCAGCAGCTTAGTGACCTCCTCCTACAATGAGCAGTTCTTC.

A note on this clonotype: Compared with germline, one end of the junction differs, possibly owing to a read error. CDR3 bases: TGTGCCAGCAGCCTAGCGGAAGGGGATGAGCAGTTCTTC. Translating gives CASSLAEGDEQFF. The chain couples TRBV7-7 to TRBJ2-1; 7 bases match TRBD2. This CDR3 has 13 amino acids. Germline CDR1 and CDR2: SSHAT and FNYEAQ (reference sequence).

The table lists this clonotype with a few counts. In DNA form, the CDR3 reads TGTGCCACCAGTGACCTCACTCCCGGGGGAATGATTGGCTACACCTTC. Its translation: CATSDLTPGGMIGYTF. The V and J genes are TRBV24-1 and TRBJ1-2; D might be TRBD1 (5 bases). The germline V gene has CDR1 KGHDR and CDR2 SFDVKD. V dropped 4 bases and J dropped 7 bases, with 21 bases sitting between them. This CDR3 has 16 residues.

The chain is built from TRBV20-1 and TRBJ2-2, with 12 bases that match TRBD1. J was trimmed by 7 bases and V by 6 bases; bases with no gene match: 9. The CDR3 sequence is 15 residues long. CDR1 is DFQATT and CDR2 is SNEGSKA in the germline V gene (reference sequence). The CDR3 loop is CSAPGTGGADGELFF. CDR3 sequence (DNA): TGCAGTGCACCCGGGACAGGGGGCGCCGACGGGGAGCTGTTTTTT.

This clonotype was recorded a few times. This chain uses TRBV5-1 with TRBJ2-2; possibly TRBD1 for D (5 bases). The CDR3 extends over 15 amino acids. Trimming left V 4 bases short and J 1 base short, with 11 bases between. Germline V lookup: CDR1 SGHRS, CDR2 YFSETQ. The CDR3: CASSRDSLNTGELFF. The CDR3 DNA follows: TGCGCCAGCAGCCGAGACAGTCTGAACACCGGGGAGCTGTTTTTT.

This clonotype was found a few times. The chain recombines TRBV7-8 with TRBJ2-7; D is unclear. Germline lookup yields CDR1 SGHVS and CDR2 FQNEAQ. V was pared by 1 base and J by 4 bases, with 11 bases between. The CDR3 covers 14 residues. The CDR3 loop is CASSLEARGYEQYV. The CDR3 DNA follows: TGTGCCAGCAGCTTAGAAGCCCGTGGGTACGAGCAGTACGTC.

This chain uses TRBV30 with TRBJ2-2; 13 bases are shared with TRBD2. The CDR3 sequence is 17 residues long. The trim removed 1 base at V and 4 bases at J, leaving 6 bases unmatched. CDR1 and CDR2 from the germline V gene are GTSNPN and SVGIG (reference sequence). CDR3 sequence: CAWSELAGGPSTGELFF. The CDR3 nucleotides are TGTGCCTGGAGTGAACTAGCGGGAGGGCCGAGCACCGGGGAGCTGTTTTTT.

CDR3 region: CASSWETGDLMELFF. In DNA, the CDR3 is TGTGCCAGCAGCTGGGAGACCGGTGACCTTATGGAACTGTTTTTT. The chain recombines TRBV5-5 with TRBJ1-4; D is undetermined. V was trimmed by 3 bases and J by 12 bases, leaving 21 bases between them. CDR1 SGHKS and CDR2 YYEKEE come from the germline V gene (reference sequence). The CDR3 sequence is 15 residues long.

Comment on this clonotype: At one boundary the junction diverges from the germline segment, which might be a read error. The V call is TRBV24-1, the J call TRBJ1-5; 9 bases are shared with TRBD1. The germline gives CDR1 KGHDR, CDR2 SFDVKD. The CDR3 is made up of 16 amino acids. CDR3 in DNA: TGTGCCGCCAGTGACGACCTAGGACAGGGGAACCAGCCCCAGCATTTT. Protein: CAASDDLGQGNQPQHF.